This passage covers 13 T cell receptor beta chains from one sample sequenced in a study of blood T cells in healthy people across ages. A second PCR, run for about 7 to 12 cycles, used a sample-barcoded 5' primer plus a J-beta primer mix. Using its own MiXCR run on the 5' RACE reads, TCRdb lists one record per CDR3 protein. The table has around 620,000 distinct CDR3 sequences, 27% seen once. Sequencing was performed on blood. These receptors were taken from a woman aged 70-85 years in good health.

V and J are TRBV10-3 and TRBJ2-5; 12 bases match TRBD2. Germline V CDR1 and CDR2: ENHRY, SYGVKD. V lost 6 bases, J lost 2 bases, and 4 bases stayed unmatched. This CDR3 is built from 15 residues. The CDR3 loop reads CAISRTSGKQETQYF. The DNA of the CDR3 is TGTGCCATCAGCAGGACTAGCGGGAAACAAGAGACCCAGTACTTC.

This clonotype has only a few counts. The chain joins TRBV5-1 to TRBJ1-1; D is unclear. CDR3 length: 14 residues. Between the trimmed V and J ends, which lost 7 bases and 6 bases, there was a span of 19 bases. Germline V CDR1 and CDR2: SGHRS, YFSETQ. CDR3: CASQPVPGGAEAFF. As DNA, the CDR3 is TGCGCCAGCCAACCCGTTCCGGGCGGCGCTGAAGCTTTCTTT.

This clonotype occurred a few times. The chain uses TRBV29-1 and TRBJ1-2; TRBD1 might be the D (6 bases). The CDR3 is 13 amino acids. The V and J ends lost 1 base and 4 bases respectively, with 10 bases between them. Looked up from germline, CDR1 is SQVTM and CDR2 is ANQGSEA. CDR3 DNA sequence: TGCAGCGTTGAAGGCGTACAGGGCTATGGCTACACCTTC. It is translated as CSVEGVQGYGYTF. Complete variable domain (other parts from reference TRBV29-1 and TRBJ1-2): SAVISQKPSRDICQRGTSLTIQCQVDSQVTMMFWYRQQPGQSLTLIATANQGSEATYESGFVIDKFPISRPNLTFSTLTVSNMSPEDSSIYLCSVEGVQGYGYTFGSGTRLTVV.

The J gene is TRBJ2-3, the V gene TRBV4-3, with D possibly being TRBD2 (6 bases). CDR1 is LGHNA, CDR2 YSLEER, per germline. Trimming left V 8 bases short and J 2 bases short, with 17 bases between. This CDR3 region has 15 residues. CDR3 loop: CASSSAGFPTDTQYF. CDR3 in DNA: TGCGCCAGCTCCTCGGCGGGGTTCCCCACAGATACGCAGTATTTT.

The V and J genes are TRBV10-3 and TRBJ2-5, with a tentative D call TRBD1 (5 bases). Germline V CDR1 and CDR2: ENHRY, SYGVKD. This CDR3 comprises 14 residues. Trimming removed 4 bases at V and 2 bases at J, with 11 bases between. The CDR3 protein is CAISVSGAQETQYF. The DNA of the CDR3 is TGTGCCATCAGTGTTAGTGGGGCGCAAGAGACCCAGTACTTC.

The chain links TRBV20-1 to TRBJ2-1; TRBD2 is a possible D gene (6 bases). The CDR3 is 15 residues long. V gave up 6 bases and J gave up 5 bases, with 20 bases separating them. Germline CDR1 reads DFQATT; CDR2 reads SNEGSKA (reference sequence). CDR3 loop: CSAESGDPTHNEQFF. In DNA form, the CDR3 reads TGCAGTGCCGAGTCGGGGGACCCAACCCACAATGAGCAGTTCTTC.

The chain uses TRBV4-3 and TRBJ2-1, with D possibly being TRBD2 (5 bases). CDR1 and CDR2 from the germline V gene are LGHNA and YSLEER. The length of the CDR3 is 15 residues. V lost 2 bases and J lost 0, with 8 bases in between. DNA for the CDR3: TGCGCCAGCAGCCAACGGGGAGTCTCCTACAATGAGCAGTTCTTC. Protein product: CASSQRGVSYNEQFF.

In its sample, this clonotype was seen many times. The chain recombines TRBV5-6 with TRBJ1-6; tentatively, D is TRBD1 (6 bases). Germline loops: CDR1 SGHDT, CDR2 YYEEEE. V was clipped by 0 bases and J by 1 base, with 11 bases between them. The CDR3 length is 17 residues. CDR3 in amino acids: CASSLGHRVSYNSPLHF. CDR3 sequence (DNA): TGTGCCAGCAGCTTGGGGCACAGGGTTTCCTATAATTCACCCCTCCACTTT. The entire variable domain, with the rest obtained from reference TRBV5-6 and TRBJ1-6, is as follows: DAGVTQSPTHLIKTRGQQVTLRCSPKSGHDTVSWYQQALGQGPQFIFQYYEEEERQRGNFPDRFSGHQFPNYSSELNVNALLLGDSALYLCASSLGHRVSYNSPLHFGNGTRLTVT.

This sequence joins TRBV5-1 and TRBJ2-5; D gene uncertain. V lost 4 bases, J lost 0 bases, and 16 bases lay in between. Germline values: CDR1 SGHRS, CDR2 YFSETQ. The CDR3 is 16 amino acids. CDR3 loop: CASSPPLGRDQETQYF. CDR3 DNA sequence: TGCGCCAGCAGCCCGCCCCTAGGAAGGGACCAAGAGACCCAGTACTTC.

The chain employs TRBV20-1 and TRBJ2-7; D remains ambiguous. V dropped 1 base and J dropped 3 bases, with 10 bases sitting between them. Germline V CDR1 and CDR2: DFQATT, SNEGSKA (reference sequence). This CDR3 region has 13 residues. In nucleotides, the CDR3 is TGCAGTGCTAGAGCGATCGTCCACTACGAGCAGTACTTC. It yields the protein CSARAIVHYEQYF.

This rearrangement joins TRBV5-1 to TRBJ2-1; tentative D call: TRBD1 (5 bases). V was shortened by 4 bases and J by 7 bases, with 15 bases between the two germline ends. CDR3 size: 14 residues. Germline V gene lookup returns CDR1 SGHRS and CDR2 YFSETQ. The DNA of the CDR3 is TGCGCCAGCAGCAAACAGGCCCAAAGGAATGAGCAGTTCTTC. Translation gives CASSKQAQRNEQFF.

The V gene is TRBV29-1, the J gene TRBJ2-5; D might be TRBD1 (6 bases). There are 13 residues in the CDR3. The V gene lost 6 bases and the J gene lost 2 bases, with 13 bases spanning the gap. Per germline, CDR1 SQVTM and CDR2 ANQGSEA. The CDR3 DNA sequence: TGCAGCGTCTACAGGGTCTTGCAAGAGACCCAGTACTTC. Protein product: CSVYRVLQETQYF. Together with reference TRBV29-1 and TRBJ2-5, the CDR3 gives the full variable domain: SAVISQKPSRDICQRGTSLTIQCQVDSQVTMMFWYRQQPGQSLTLIATANQGSEATYESGFVIDKFPISRPNLTFSTLTVSNMSPEDSSIYLCSVYRVLQETQYFGPGTRLLVL.

The J gene is TRBJ2-3, the V gene TRBV5-1, with D perhaps given as TRBD1 or TRBD2 (5 bases each). V dropped 4 bases and J dropped 2 bases, with 11 bases sitting between them. CDR1 is SGHRS and CDR2 is YFSETQ in the germline V gene. The CDR3 loop spans 14 amino acids. CDR3 amino acids: CASSLGTPTDTQYF. The CDR3 DNA reads as TGCGCCAGCAGCCTCGGGACCCCCACAGATACGCAGTATTTT.